The 12 T cell receptor beta chains reported below all come from one sample, sequenced in a study of blood T cell repertoires in COVID-19. Sequencing used immunoSEQ multiplex PCR; TCRdb keeps in-frame clones, though not all of them. Of 300,000 to 450,000 clones detected, 85% appear once; the ten largest clones hold 3% to 4.5%. What was sequenced was peripheral blood. Receptors originate from a young woman with acute or convalescent COVID-19.

CDR3 amino acids: CASSPRQNQGMETQYF. The CDR3 nucleotides are TGTGCCAGCTCACCAAGACAGAATCAGGGGATGGAGACCCAGTACTTC. V usage is TRBV18 and J usage is TRBJ2-5; possibly TRBD1 for D (6 bases). This CDR3 is 16 amino acids long. Per germline, CDR1 KGHSH and CDR2 LQKENI. V lost 2 bases and J lost 5, with 18 bases in between.

This chain joins TRBV29-1 and TRBJ2-1, with D possibly being TRBD2 (7 bases). The CDR3 spans 22 residues. Trimming stripped 1 base from V and 0 bases from J, with 31 bases between. CDR1 and CDR2 (germline): SQVTM, ANQGSEA. In nucleotides, the CDR3 is TGCAGCGTTGAAGGCCCGGTTGGGGGGGCAAACAGGGCAATGAGCTCCTACAATGAGCAGTTCTTC. Protein product: CSVEGPVGGANRAMSSYNEQFF.

The CDR3 loop reads CASSTLLDSFSGANVLTF. For the CDR3, the DNA is TGTGCCAGTAGTACACTCTTGGACAGTTTCTCTGGGGCCAACGTCCTGACTTTC. The V call is TRBV19, the J call TRBJ2-6; a possible D gene is TRBD1 (6 bases). CDR1 is LNHDA and CDR2 is SQIVND in the germline V gene (reference sequence). Trimming left V 4 bases short and J 0 bases short, with 16 bases between. The CDR3 covers 18 residues.

A word on this clone: The sample has other DNA sequences that encode this CDR3 too. The chain has TRBV10-3 and TRBJ1-2; no clear D. The germline V gene has CDR1 ENHRY and CDR2 SYGVKD. Trimming removed 2 bases at V and 0 bases at J, with 4 bases between. The CDR3 length is 13 residues. In DNA form, the CDR3 reads TGTGCCATCAGTGAGGCAGCTAACTATGGCTACACCTTC. It specifies CAISEAANYGYTF.

This sequence joins TRBV5-1 and TRBJ1-3; TRBD1 aligns across 8 bases. The V gene's germline CDR1 is SGHRS and CDR2 YFSETQ. The CDR3 runs to 16 residues. J gave up 3 bases and V 2 bases, and 7 bases lay outside the gene matches. CDR3: CASSFWAGGLGNTIYF. The DNA of the CDR3 is TGCGCCAGCAGCTTTTGGGCAGGGGGCCTTGGAAACACCATATATTTT.

The CDR3 sequence is CASTPEREDEQYF. The CDR3 DNA reads as TGTGCCAGCACCCCCGAAAGGGAGGACGAGCAGTACTTC. The J gene is TRBJ2-7, the V gene TRBV25-1, with D possibly TRBD2 on 6 matching bases. The CDR3 is 13 residues long. Per the germline V gene, CDR1 is MGHDK and CDR2 is SYGVNS. Trimming pared 7 bases from V and 5 bases from J, leaving 15 bases between.

The chain employs TRBV5-1 and TRBJ1-3, with TRBD1 matching 8 bases. Trimming at V came to 3 bases and at J to 4 bases, leaving 6 bases not matched to a gene. The CDR3 contains 15 residues. CDR1 and CDR2 from the germline V gene are SGHRS and YFSETQ. CDR3 amino acids: CASSSPDRGGNTIYF. The CDR3 nucleotides are TGCGCCAGCAGCTCACCCGACAGGGGAGGAAACACCATATATTTT.

The CDR3 region is CASSQSGGTDTQYF. DNA of the CDR3: TGTGCCAGCAGCCAATCGGGGGGAACAGATACGCAGTATTTT. The chain has TRBV3-1 (or the pseudogene TRBV3-2) and TRBJ2-3; 7 bases are a match to TRBD2. V lost 2 bases, J lost 3 bases, and 2 bases stayed unmatched. CDR3 length equals 14 residues. The germline V gene has CDR1 LGHDT and CDR2 YNNKEL (reference sequence).

The V call is TRBV30, the J call TRBJ1-5; D call uncertain. Germline CDR1 is GTSNPN and CDR2 is SVGIG (reference sequence). V lost 8 bases, J lost 1 base, and 9 bases lay in between. The length of the CDR3 is 12 residues. The CDR3 loop reads CADNKSNQPQHF. The CDR3, as DNA: TGTGCCGACAATAAAAGCAATCAGCCCCAGCATTTT.

This chain joins TRBV12-3 or TRBV12-4 and TRBJ2-3, with a weak D call TRBD2 (5 bases). This CDR3 has 13 residues. Trimming shortened V by 5 bases and J by 11 bases, and 17 bases separated the two germline ends. The CDR3: CASSPGLPGEQYF. For the CDR3, the DNA is TGTGCCAGCAGTCCCGGACTCCCGGGTGAGCAGTATTTT.

V gene TRBV9 combines with J gene TRBJ2-1; 9 bases line up with TRBD2. After removal of 0 bases from V and 8 bases from J, the junction contained 6 bases not matched to a gene. The germline CDR1 and CDR2 sequences are SGDLS and YYNGEE. The CDR3 is 15 amino acids. The CDR3 DNA sequence: TGTGCCAGCAGCGTAGGAAGCGGGAGGTTCTATGAGCAGTTCTTC. Translating it yields CASSVGSGRFYEQFF.

The chain has TRBV19 and TRBJ1-1; D perhaps matches TRBD1 (5 bases). There are 15 residues in the CDR3. Germline V CDR1 and CDR2: LNHDA, SQIVND (reference sequence). Trimming stripped 3 bases from V and 4 bases from J, with 15 bases between. The CDR3 sequence is CASSIPRTGGTEAFF. CDR3 coding DNA: TGTGCCAGTAGTATCCCCCGGACCGGGGGCACTGAAGCTTTCTTT.